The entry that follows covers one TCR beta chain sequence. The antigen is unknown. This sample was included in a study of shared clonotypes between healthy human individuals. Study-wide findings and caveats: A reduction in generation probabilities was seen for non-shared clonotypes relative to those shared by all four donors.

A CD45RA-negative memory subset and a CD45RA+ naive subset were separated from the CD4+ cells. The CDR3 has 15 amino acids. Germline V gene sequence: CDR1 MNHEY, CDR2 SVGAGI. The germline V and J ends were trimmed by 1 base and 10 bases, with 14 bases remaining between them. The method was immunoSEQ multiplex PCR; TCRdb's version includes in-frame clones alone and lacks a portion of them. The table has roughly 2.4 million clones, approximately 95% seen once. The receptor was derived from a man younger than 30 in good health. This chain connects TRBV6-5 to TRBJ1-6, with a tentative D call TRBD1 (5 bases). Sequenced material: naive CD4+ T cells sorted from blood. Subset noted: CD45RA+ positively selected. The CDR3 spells CASSYYRDGLSPLHF. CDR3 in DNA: TGTGCCAGCAGTTACTACCGGGACGGTTTATCACCCCTCCACTTT.